The 3 T cell receptor beta chains below all came from one sample that was sequenced in a study of T-cell memory formation after mild COVID-19. TCRdb analysed the 5' RACE reads with MiXCR anew, one entry per CDR3 protein. The sample consists of hundreds of thousands of distinct CDR3 sequences, around 18% of them appearing once. The sequenced sample was PBMCs or a T cell subset sorted from them (not recorded which). These receptors all come from an adult woman who had mild COVID-19 (a few samples of this study predate the infection). Cell type and time point are not known.

The V call is TRBV24-1, the J call TRBJ2-3, with D perhaps TRBD2 (6 bases). The CDR3 spans 18 residues. Trimming pared 4 bases from V and 0 bases from J, leaving 19 bases between. Germline CDR1 reads KGHDR; CDR2 reads SFDVKD. The CDR3 loop reads CATSENFGTPLSTDTQYF. DNA for the CDR3: TGTGCCACCAGTGAGAATTTCGGGACTCCGCTTAGCACAGATACGCAGTATTTT.

This clonotype has more than one count but fewer than ten. This chain uses TRBV4-1 with TRBJ1-5; D gene unclear. The ends were cut back, 1 base at V and 7 bases at J, with 11 bases in the middle. Germline V CDR1 and CDR2: MGHRA, YSYEKL. This CDR3 has 14 amino acids. For the CDR3, the DNA is TGCGCCAGCAGCCAAGTGAAAGGCGTCCAGCCCCAGCATTTT. Translating gives CASSQVKGVQPQHF.

This clonotype was picked up a small number of times. This rearrangement joins TRBV30 to TRBJ2-2; D is unclear. The V end was cut by 3 bases, the J end by 2 bases, with 10 bases between. The CDR3 loop spans 14 amino acids. The germline CDR1 and CDR2 sequences are GTSNPN and SVGIG (reference sequence). CDR3 in amino acids: CAWRASHNTGELFF. Written as DNA, the CDR3 is TGTGCCTGGAGGGCAAGCCACAACACCGGGGAGCTGTTTTTT. Full variable domain (rest looked up from reference TRBV30 and TRBJ2-2): SQTIHQWPATLVQPVGSPLSLECTVEGTSNPNLYWYRQAAGRGLQLLFYSVGIGQISSEVPQNLSASRPQDRQFILSSKKLLLSDSGFYLCAWRASHNTGELFFGEGSRLTVL.